The source of this T cell receptor beta chain is a study of cytomegalovirus exposure and HLA in healthy donors. The CDR3 consists of 15 residues. V shed 2 bases and J 0 bases; nucleotides not matched to a gene: 2. From germline, CDR1 is MNHEY and CDR2 SVGAGI. Sequencing used immunoSEQ multiplex PCR; TCRdb keeps in-frame clones, though not all of them. The table lists 150,000 to 200,000 clones, roughly 86% of them singletons. Study results and caveats: Some TCR beta chains (about 170 of them) were listed as cytomegalovirus-associated.

Remarks on this clone: Its target is not known.

The chain carries TRBV6-5 and TRBJ2-7, with 9 bases lining up with TRBD2. The TCR originated in a woman aged 18 to 35 in good health and CMV-seronegative. The sample comprised PBMCs. CDR3 residues: CASSYGTSRSYEQYF. The CDR3 nucleotides are TGTGCCAGCAGTTACGGGACTAGCCGCTCCTACGAGCAGTACTTC.